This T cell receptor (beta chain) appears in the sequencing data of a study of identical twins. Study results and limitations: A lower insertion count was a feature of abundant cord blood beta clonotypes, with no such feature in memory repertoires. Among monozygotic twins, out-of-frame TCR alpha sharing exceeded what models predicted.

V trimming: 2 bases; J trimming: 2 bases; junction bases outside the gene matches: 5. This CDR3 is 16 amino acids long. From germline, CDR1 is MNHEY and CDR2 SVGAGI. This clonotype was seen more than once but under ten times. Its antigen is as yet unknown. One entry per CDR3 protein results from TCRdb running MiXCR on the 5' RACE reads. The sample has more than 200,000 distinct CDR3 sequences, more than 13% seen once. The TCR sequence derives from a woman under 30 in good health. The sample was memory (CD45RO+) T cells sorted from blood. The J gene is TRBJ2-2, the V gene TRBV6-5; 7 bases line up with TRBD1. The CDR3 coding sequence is TGTGCCAGCAGTTACCCCGGGACAGCTAACACCGGGGAGCTGTTTTTT. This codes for CASSYPGTANTGELFF.